Sequencing of this T cell receptor (beta chain) was carried out in a study of T-cell memory formation after mild COVID-19. Study in general: Largely donor-specific sequence clusters came from two donors. Overall study results and limits: Among CD4+ contracting clones, most were CM and EM, and CD8+ ones EMRA. Clones that contracted from day 15 to 85 were balanced CD4/CD8, while later expanders leaned CD4+.

The sample holds a few counts of this clonotype. Its matching antigen is unknown. Germline V CDR1 and CDR2: MNHNS, SASEGT. With 2 bases removed from V and 8 bases from J, the gap between germline ends came to 7 bases. The CDR3 is 12 residues long. cDNA libraries for TCR alpha and TCR beta, carrying sample barcodes and UMIs, came from 5'RACE with constant-segment primers. TCRdb re-derived calls from the 5' RACE reads in MiXCR, one entry per CDR3 protein. The table has fewer than 350,000 distinct CDR3 sequences, roughly 17% seen once. This sequence joins TRBV6-1 and TRBJ2-1, with D tentatively TRBD1 (5 bases). Sequencing input: PBMCs or a T cell subset sorted from them (not recorded which). The TCR was taken from a man aged 18 to 30 who had mild COVID-19 (a few samples of this study predate the infection). Cell type and time point are not known. The CDR3 DNA reads TGTGCCAGCAGTGAAACCAGGGATGAGCAGTTCTTC. It is translated as CASSETRDEQFF.